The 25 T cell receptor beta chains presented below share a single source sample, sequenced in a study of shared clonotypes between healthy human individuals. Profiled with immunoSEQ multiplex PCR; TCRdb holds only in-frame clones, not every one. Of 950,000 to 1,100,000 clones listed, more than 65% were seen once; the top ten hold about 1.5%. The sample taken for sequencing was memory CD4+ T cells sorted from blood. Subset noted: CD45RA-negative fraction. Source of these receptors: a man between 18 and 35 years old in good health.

This CDR3 reads CASSKEVRASYNEQFF. In DNA, the CDR3 is TGCGCCAGCAGCAAGGAGGTTCGGGCCTCCTACAATGAGCAGTTCTTC. The rearrangement links TRBV5-1 to TRBJ2-1; TRBD2 is a possible D gene (5 bases). V was cut by 4 bases and J by 0 bases, with 14 bases left in between. CDR1 and CDR2 (germline): SGHRS, YFSETQ. The CDR3 runs 16 residues.

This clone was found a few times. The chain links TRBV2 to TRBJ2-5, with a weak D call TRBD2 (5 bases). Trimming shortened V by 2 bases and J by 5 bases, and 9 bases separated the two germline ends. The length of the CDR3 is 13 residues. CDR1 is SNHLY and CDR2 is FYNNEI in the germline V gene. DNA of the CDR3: TGTGCCAGCAGTGAAACGGGATTTGAGACCCAGTACTTC. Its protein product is CASSETGFETQYF.

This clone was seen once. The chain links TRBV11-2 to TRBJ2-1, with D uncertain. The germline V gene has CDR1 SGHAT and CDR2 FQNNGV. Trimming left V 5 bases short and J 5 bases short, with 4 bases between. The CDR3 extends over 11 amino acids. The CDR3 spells CASSVNNEQFF. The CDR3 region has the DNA TGTGCCAGCAGCGTAAACAATGAGCAGTTCTTC. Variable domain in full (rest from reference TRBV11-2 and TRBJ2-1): EAGVAQSPRYKIIEKRQSVAFWCNPISGHATLYWYQQILGQGPKLLIQFQNNGVVDDSQLPKDRFSAERLKGVDSTLKIQPAKLEDSAVYLCASSVNNEQFFGPGTRLTVL.

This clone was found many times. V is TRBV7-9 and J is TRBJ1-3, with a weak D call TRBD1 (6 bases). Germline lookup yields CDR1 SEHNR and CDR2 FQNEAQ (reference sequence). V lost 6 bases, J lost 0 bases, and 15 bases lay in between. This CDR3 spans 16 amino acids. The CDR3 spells CASRPKGGPSGNTIYF. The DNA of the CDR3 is TGTGCCAGCAGGCCGAAGGGGGGTCCCTCTGGAAACACCATATATTTT.

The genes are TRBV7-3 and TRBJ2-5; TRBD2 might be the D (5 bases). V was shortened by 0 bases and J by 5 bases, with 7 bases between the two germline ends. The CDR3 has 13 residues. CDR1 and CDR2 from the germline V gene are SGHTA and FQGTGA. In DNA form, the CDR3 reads TGTGCCAGCAGCTTAACTACGGGGGAGACCCAGTACTTC. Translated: CASSLTTGETQYF. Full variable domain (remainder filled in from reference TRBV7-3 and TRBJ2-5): GAGVSQTPSNKVTEKGKYVELRCDPISGHTALYWYRQSLGQGPEFLIYFQGTGAADDSGLPNDRFFAVRPEGSVSTLKIQRTERGDSAVYLCASSLTTGETQYFGPGTRLLVL.

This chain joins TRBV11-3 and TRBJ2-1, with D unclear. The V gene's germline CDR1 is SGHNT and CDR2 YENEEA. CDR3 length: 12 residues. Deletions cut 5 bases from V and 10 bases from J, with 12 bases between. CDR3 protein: CASSPPGGEQFF. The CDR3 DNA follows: TGTGCCAGCAGCCCCCCAGGTGGAGAGCAGTTCTTC.

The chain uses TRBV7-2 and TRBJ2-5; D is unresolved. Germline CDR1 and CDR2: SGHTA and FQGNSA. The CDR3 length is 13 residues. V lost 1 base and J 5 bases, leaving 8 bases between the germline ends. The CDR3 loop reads CASSLGVAETQYF. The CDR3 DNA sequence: TGTGCCAGCAGCTTAGGGGTGGCTGAGACCCAGTACTTC.

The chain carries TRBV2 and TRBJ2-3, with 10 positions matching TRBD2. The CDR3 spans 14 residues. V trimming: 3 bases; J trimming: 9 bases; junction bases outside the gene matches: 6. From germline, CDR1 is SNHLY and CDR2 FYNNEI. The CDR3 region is CASSEGLAIPTQYF. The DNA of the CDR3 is TGTGCCAGCAGTGAGGGACTAGCGATTCCCACGCAGTATTTT. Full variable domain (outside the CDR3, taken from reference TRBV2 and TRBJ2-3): EPEVTQTPSHQVTQMGQEVILRCVPISNHLYFYWYRQILGQKVEFLVSFYNNEISEKSEIFDDQFSVERPDGSNFTLKIRSTKLEDSAMYFCASSEGLAIPTQYFGPGTRLTVL.

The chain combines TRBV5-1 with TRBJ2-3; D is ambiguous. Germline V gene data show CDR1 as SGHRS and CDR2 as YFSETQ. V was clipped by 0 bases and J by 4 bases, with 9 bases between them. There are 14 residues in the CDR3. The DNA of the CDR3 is TGCGCCAGCAGCTTGGCCTTGGCGTCAGATACGCAGTATTTT. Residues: CASSLALASDTQYF.

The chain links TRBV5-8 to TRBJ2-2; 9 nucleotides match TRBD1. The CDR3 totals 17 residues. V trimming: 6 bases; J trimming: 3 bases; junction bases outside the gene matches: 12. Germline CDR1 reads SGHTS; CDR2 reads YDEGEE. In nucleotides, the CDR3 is TGTGCCAGCACCCCAGGGACAGGGATTGGGTACACCGGGGAGCTGTTTTTT. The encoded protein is CASTPGTGIGYTGELFF. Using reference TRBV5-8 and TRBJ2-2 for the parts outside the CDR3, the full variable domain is EAGVTQSPTHLIKTRGQQATLRCSPISGHTSVYWYQQALGLGLQFLLWYDEGEERNRGNFPPRFSGRQFPNYSSELNVNALELEDSALYLCASTPGTGIGYTGELFFGEGSRLTVL.

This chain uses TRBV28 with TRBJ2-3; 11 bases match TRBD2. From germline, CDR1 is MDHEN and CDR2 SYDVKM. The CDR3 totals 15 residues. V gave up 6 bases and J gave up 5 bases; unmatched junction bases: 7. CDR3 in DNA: TGTGCCAGCAGCAGTAGCGGGGGGGCCGTAGATACGCAGTATTTT. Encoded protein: CASSSSGGAVDTQYF.

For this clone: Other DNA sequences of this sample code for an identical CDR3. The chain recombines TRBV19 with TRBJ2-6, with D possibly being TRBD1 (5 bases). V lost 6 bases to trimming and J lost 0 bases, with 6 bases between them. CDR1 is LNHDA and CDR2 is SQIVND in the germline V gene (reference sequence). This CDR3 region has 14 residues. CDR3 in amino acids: CASSDSSGANVLTF. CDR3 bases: TGTGCCAGTAGCGACAGCTCTGGGGCCAACGTCCTGACTTTC.

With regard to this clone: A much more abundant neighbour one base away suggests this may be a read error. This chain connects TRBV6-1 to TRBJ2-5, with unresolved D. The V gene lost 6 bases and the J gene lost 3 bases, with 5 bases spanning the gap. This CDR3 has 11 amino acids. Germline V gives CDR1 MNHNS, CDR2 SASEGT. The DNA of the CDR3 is TGTGCCAGCAGCCATGAAGAGACCCAGTACTTC. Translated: CASSHEETQYF.

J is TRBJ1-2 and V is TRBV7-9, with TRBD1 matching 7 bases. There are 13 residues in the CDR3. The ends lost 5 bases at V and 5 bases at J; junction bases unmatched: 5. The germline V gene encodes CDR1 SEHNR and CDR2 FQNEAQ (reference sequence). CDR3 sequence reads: CASSPDRAYGYTF. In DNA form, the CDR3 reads TGTGCCAGCAGCCCCGACAGGGCTTATGGCTACACCTTC.

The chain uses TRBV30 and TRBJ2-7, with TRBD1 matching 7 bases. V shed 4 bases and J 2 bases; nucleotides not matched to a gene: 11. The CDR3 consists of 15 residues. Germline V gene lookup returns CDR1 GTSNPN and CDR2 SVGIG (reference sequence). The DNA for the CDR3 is TGTGCCTGGACACGGGGCAGGGGGACGACCTACGAGCAGTACTTC. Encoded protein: CAWTRGRGTTYEQYF.

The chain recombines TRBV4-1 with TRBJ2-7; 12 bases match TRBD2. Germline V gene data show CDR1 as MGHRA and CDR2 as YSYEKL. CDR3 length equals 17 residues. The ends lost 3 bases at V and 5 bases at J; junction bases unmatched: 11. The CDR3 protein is CASSQGTLTSGRHEQYF. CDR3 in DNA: TGCGCCAGCAGCCAGGGGACCCTCACTAGCGGGAGGCACGAGCAGTACTTC.

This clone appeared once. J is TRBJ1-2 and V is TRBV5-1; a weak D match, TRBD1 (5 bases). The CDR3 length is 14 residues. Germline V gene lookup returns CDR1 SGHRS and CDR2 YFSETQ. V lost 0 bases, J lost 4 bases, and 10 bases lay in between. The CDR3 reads CASSLADSFYGYTF. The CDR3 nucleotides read TGCGCCAGCAGCTTGGCAGACAGTTTCTATGGCTACACCTTC.

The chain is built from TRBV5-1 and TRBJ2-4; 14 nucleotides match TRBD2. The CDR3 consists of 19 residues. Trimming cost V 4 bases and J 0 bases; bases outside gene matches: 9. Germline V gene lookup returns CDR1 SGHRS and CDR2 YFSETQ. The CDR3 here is CASSQGTSGRELAKNIQYF. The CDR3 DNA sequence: TGCGCCAGCAGCCAAGGGACTAGCGGGAGAGAATTAGCCAAAAACATTCAGTACTTC.

CDR3 protein: CASTRGQGVGELFF. As DNA, the CDR3 is TGTGCCAGCACTAGGGGACAGGGGGTCGGGGAGCTGTTTTTT. This chain links TRBV6-5 with TRBJ2-2; 11 bases line up with TRBD1. This CDR3 is built from 14 residues. Germline V gene sequence: CDR1 MNHEY, CDR2 SVGAGI. The V gene end was trimmed by 7 bases and the J gene end by 7 bases; junction bases not matched to a gene: 5.

The CDR3 here is CASSSGFYSNQPQHF. CDR3 bases: TGTGCCAGCAGTTCTGGCTTTTATAGCAATCAGCCCCAGCATTTT. The chain has TRBV5-8 and TRBJ1-5; D unclear. The germline V gene encodes CDR1 SGHTS and CDR2 YDEGEE. CDR3 length: 15 residues. Trimming stripped 5 bases from V and 0 bases from J, with 12 bases between.

The CDR3 sequence: CASSDELSNEQFF. The CDR3 DNA sequence: TGTGCCAGCAGTGACGAGCTTAGCAATGAGCAGTTCTTC. The rearrangement links TRBV2 to TRBJ2-1; D not certain. CDR1 and CDR2 from the germline V gene are SNHLY and FYNNEI. V dropped 3 bases and J dropped 6 bases, with 9 bases sitting between them. This CDR3 has 13 amino acids. Together with reference TRBV2 and TRBJ2-1, the CDR3 gives the full variable domain: EPEVTQTPSHQVTQMGQEVILRCVPISNHLYFYWYRQILGQKVEFLVSFYNNEISEKSEIFDDQFSVERPDGSNFTLKIRSTKLEDSAMYFCASSDELSNEQFFGPGTRLTVL.

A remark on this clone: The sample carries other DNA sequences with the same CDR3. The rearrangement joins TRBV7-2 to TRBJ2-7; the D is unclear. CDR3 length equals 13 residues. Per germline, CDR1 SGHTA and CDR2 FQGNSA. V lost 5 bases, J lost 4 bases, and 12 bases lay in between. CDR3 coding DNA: TGTGCCAGCAGCCTTGGTGTGGCATACGAGCAGTACTTC. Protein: CASSLGVAYEQYF.

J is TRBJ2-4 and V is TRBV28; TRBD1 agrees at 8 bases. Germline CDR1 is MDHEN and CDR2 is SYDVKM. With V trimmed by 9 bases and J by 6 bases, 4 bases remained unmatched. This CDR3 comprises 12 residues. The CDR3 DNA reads TGTGCCAGTGGACAGGGAGTAAACATTCAGTACTTC. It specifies CASGQGVNIQYF. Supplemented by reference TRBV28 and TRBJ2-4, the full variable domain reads DVKVTQSSRYLVKRTGEKVFLECVQDMDHENMFWYRQDPGLGLRLIYFSYDVKMKEKGDIPEGYSVSREKKERFSLILESASTNQTSMYLCASGQGVNIQYFGAGTRLSVL.

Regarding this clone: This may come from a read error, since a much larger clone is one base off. CDR3 DNA sequence: TGTGCCAGCAGCTCGACAGGGAACACTGAAGCTTTCTTT. As protein: CASSSTGNTEAFF. This rearrangement joins TRBV6-1 to TRBJ1-1; possible D gene TRBD1, 6 bases. This CDR3 is 13 amino acids long. Germline V gene data show CDR1 as MNHNS and CDR2 as SASEGT. V was clipped by 6 bases and J by 1 base, with 9 bases between them.

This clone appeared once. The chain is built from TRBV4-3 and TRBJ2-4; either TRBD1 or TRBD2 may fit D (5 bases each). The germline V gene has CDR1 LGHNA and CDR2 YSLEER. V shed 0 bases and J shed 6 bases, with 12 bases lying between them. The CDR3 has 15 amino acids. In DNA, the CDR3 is TGCGCCAGCAGCCAAGATATAGGGACGGGAAACATTCAGTACTTC. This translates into CASSQDIGTGNIQYF.